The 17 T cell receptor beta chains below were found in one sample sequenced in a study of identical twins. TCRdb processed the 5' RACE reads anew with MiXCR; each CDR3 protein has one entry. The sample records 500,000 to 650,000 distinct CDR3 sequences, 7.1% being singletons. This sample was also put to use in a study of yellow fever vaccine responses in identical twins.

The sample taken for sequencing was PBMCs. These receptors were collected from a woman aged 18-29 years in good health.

CDR3 DNA sequence: TGTGCCAGCAGCAGACTCGGGACAGGCGGGGGAGAGACCCAGTACTTC. It is translated as CASSRLGTGGGETQYF. V usage is TRBV6-1 and J usage is TRBJ2-5, with D tentatively TRBD1 (8 bases). This CDR3 is 16 amino acids long. Between the trimmed V and J ends, which lost 6 bases and 4 bases, there was a span of 21 bases. Looked up from germline, CDR1 is MNHNS and CDR2 is SASEGT.

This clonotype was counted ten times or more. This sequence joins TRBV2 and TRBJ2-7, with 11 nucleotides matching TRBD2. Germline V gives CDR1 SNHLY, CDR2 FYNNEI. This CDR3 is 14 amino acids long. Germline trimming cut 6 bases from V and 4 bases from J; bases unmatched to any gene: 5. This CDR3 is CASRGLAEIYEQYF. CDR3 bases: TGTGCCAGCAGGGGACTAGCGGAAATATACGAGCAGTACTTC.

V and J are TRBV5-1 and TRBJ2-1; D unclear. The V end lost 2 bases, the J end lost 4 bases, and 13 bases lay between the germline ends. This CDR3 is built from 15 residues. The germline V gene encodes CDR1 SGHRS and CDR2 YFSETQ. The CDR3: CASSFEQQSYNEQFF. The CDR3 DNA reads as TGCGCCAGCAGCTTCGAGCAGCAGTCTTACAATGAGCAGTTCTTC.

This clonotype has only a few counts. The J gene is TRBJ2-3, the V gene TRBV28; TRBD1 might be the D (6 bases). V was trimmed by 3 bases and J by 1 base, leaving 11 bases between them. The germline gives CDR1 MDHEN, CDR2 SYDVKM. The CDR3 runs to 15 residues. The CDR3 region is CASSFAAGGTDTQYF. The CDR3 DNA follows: TGTGCCAGCAGTTTCGCGGCAGGGGGCACAGATACGCAGTATTTT.

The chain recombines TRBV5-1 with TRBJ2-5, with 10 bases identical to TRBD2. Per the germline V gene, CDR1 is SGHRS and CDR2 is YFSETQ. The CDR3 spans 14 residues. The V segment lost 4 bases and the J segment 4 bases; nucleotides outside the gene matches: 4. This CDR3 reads CASSPTSGVETQYF. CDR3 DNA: TGCGCCAGCAGCCCAACTAGCGGGGTAGAGACCCAGTACTTC.

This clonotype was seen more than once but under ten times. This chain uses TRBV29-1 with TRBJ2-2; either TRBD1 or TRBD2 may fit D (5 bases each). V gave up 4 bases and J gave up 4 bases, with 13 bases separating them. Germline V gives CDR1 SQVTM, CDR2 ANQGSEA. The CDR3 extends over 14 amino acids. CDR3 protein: CSVVEGPGTGELFF. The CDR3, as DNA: TGCAGCGTTGTAGAGGGGCCGGGCACCGGGGAGCTGTTTTTT.

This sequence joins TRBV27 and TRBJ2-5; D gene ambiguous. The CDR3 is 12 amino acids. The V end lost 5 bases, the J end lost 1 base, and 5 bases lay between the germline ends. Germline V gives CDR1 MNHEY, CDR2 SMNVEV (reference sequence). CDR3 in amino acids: CASSGIQETQYF. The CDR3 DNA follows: TGTGCCAGCAGTGGGATCCAAGAGACCCAGTACTTC.

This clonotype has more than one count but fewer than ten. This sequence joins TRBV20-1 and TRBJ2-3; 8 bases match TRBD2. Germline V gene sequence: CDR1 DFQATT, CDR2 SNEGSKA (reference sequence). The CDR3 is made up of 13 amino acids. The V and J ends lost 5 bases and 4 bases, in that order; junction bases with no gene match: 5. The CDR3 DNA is TGCAGTGCTGGTAGCGGGGAGGCAGATACGCAGTATTTT. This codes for CSAGSGEADTQYF.

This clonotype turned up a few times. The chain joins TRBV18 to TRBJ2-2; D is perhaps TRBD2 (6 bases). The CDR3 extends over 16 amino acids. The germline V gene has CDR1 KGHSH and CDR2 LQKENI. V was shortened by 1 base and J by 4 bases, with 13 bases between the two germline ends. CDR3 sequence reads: CASSPRGEASTGELFF. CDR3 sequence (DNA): TGTGCCAGCTCACCACGGGGGGAGGCGAGCACCGGGGAGCTGTTTTTT.

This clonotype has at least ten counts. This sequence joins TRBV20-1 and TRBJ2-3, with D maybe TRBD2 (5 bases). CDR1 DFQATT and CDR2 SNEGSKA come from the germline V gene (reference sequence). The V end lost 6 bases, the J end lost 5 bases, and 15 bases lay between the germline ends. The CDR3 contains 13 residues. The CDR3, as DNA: TGCAGTGCCACCCTACTAGGCGGAGATACGCAGTATTTT. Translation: CSATLLGGDTQYF.

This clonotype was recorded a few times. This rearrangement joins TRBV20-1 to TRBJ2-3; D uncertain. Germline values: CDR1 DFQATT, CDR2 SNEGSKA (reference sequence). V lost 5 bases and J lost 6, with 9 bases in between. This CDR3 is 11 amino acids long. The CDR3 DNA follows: TGCAGTGCTCCGCTCCTGGATACGCAGTATTTT. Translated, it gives CSAPLLDTQYF.

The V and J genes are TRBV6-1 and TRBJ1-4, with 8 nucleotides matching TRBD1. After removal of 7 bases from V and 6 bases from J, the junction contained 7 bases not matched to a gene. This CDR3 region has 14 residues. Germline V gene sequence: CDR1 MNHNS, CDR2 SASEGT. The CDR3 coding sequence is TGTGCCAGCACTCAACAGGGGGGGGATGAAAAACTGTTTTTT. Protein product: CASTQQGGDEKLFF.

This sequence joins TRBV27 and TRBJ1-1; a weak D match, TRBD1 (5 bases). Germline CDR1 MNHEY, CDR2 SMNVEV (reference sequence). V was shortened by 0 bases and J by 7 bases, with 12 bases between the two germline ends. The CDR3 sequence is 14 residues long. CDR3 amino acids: CASSLSLGGGEAFF. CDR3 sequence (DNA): TGTGCCAGCAGTTTATCTTTGGGGGGGGGTGAAGCTTTCTTT.

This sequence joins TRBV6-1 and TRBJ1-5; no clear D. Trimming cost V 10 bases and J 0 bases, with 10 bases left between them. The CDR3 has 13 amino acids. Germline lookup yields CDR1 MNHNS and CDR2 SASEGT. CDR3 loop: CATEKNSNQPQHF. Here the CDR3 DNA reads TGTGCCACCGAAAAAAATAGCAATCAGCCCCAGCATTTT.

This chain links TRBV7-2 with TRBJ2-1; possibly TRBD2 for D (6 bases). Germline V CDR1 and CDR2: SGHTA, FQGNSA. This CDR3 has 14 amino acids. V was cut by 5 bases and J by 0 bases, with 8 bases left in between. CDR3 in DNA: TGTGCCAGCAGCCGGACTACCTCCTACAATGAGCAGTTCTTC. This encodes CASSRTTSYNEQFF.

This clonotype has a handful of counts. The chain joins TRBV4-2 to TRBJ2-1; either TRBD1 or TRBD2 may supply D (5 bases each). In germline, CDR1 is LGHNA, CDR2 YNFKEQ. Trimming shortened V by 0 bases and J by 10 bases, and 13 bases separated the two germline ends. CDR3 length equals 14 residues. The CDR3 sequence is CASSQDWGSGEQFF. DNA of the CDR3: TGTGCCAGCAGCCAAGATTGGGGGTCAGGGGAGCAGTTCTTC.

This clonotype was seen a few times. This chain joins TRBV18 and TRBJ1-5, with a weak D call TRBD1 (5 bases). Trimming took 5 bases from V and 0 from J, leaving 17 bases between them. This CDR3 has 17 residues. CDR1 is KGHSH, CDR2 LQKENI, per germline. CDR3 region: CASSSESGGTSNQPQHF. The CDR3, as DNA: TGTGCCAGCTCATCGGAGTCGGGCGGGACTAGCAATCAGCCCCAGCATTTT.